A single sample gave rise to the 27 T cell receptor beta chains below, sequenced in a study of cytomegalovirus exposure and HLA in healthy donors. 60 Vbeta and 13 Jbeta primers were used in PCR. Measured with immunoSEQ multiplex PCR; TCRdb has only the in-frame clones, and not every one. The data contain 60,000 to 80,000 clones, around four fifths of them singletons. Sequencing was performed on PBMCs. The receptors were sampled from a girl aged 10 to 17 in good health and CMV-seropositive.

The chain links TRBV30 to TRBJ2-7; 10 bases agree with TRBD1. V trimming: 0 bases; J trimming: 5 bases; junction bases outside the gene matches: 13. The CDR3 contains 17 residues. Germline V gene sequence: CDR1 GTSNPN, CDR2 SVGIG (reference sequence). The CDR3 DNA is TGTGCCTGGAGTGTACGCAGTTATCCGGGACAGGGGAACGAGCAGTACTTC. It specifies CAWSVRSYPGQGNEQYF.

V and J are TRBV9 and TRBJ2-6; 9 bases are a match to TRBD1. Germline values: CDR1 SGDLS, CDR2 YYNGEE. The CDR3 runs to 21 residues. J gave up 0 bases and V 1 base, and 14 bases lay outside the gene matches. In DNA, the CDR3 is TGTGCCAGCAGCGTATATGGGGACAGGGTTCTAGCAGGCTCTGGGGCCAACGTCCTGACTTTC. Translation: CASSVYGDRVLAGSGANVLTF.

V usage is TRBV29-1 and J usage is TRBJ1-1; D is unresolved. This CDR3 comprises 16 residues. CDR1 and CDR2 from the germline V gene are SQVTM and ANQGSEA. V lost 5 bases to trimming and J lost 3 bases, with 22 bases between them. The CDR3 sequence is CSVRPGATPWDTEAFF. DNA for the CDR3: TGCAGCGTTCGCCCAGGTGCGACCCCGTGGGACACTGAAGCTTTCTTT.

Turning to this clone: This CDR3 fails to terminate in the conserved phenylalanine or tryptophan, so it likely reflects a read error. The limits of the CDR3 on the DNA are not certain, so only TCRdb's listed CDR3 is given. The chain's CDR3 is CASSLAIGAPV. The chain links TRBV7-4 to TRBJ1-1; the table gives TRBD1 as D, unverified against the DNA. The length of the CDR3 is 11 amino acids, counting both ends. The germline V gene encodes CDR1 SGHVT and CDR2 SQSDAQ.

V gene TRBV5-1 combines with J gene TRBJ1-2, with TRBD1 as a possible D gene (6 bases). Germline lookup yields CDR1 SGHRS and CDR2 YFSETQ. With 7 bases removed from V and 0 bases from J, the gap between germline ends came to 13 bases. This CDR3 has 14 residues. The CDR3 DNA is TGCGCCAGCGCTGTAGGACAGTCTAACTATGGCTACACCTTC. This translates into CASAVGQSNYGYTF.

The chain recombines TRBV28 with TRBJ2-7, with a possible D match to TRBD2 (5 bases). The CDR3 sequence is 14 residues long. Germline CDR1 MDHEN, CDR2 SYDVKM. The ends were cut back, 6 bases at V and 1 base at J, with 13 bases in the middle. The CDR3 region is CASSPTRGSYEQYF. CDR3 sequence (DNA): TGTGCCAGCAGCCCAACCCGGGGATCCTACGAGCAGTACTTC.

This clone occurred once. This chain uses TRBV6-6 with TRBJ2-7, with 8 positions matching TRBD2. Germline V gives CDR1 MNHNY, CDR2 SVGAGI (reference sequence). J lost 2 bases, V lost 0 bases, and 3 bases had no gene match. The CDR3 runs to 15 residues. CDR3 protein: CASSYSGTSTYEQYF. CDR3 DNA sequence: TGTGCCAGCAGTTACTCGGGGACTAGTACCTACGAGCAGTACTTC.

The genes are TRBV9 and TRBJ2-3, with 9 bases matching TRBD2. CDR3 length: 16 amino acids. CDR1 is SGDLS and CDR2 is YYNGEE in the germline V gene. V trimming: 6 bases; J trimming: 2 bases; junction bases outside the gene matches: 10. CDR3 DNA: TGTGCCAGCACCCCCATGGCGGGGGGGGCCACAGATACGCAGTATTTT. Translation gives CASTPMAGGATDTQYF.

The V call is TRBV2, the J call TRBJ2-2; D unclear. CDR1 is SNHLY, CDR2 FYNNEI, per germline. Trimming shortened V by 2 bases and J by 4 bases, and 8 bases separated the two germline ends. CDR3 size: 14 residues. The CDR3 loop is CASSESTITGELFF. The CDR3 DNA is TGTGCCAGCAGTGAAAGTACTATCACCGGGGAGCTGTTTTTT.

CDR3 residues: CASSPTGTDQETQYF. In nucleotides, the CDR3 is TGTGCCAGCAGCCCGACAGGGACAGACCAAGAGACCCAGTACTTC. J is TRBJ2-5 and V is TRBV2, with 7 bases aligning to TRBD1. V was pared by 6 bases and J by 0 bases, with 7 bases of the junction left unmatched. The CDR3 covers 15 residues. Per the germline V gene, CDR1 is SNHLY and CDR2 is FYNNEI.

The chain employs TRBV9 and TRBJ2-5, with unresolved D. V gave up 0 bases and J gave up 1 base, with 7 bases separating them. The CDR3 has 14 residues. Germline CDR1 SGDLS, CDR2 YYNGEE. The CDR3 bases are TGTGCCAGCAGCGTAGGGAGCAGCCAAGAGACCCAGTACTTC. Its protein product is CASSVGSSQETQYF.

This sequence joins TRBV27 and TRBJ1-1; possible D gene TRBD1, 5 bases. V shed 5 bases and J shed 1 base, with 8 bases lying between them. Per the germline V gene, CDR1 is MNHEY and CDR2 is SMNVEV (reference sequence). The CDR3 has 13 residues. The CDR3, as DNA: TGTGCCAGCAGTCCCGGGGGGAACACTGAAGCTTTCTTT. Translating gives CASSPGGNTEAFF.

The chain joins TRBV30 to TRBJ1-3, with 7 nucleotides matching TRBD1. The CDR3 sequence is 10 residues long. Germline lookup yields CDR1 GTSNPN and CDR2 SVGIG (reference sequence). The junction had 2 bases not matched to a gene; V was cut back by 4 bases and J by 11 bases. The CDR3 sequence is CAWKGAAIYF. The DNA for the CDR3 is TGTGCCTGGAAGGGGGCCGCCATATATTTT. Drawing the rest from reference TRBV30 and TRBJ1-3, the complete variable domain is SQTIHQWPATLVQPVGSPLSLECTVEGTSNPNLYWYRQAAGRGLQLLFYSVGIGQISSEVPQNLSASRPQDRQFILSSKKLLLSDSGFYLCAWKGAAIYFGEGSWLTVV.

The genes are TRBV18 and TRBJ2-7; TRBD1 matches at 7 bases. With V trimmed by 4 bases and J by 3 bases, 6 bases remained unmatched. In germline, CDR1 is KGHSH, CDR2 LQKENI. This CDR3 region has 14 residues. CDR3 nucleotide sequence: TGTGCCAGCTCACTAGGACAGGCAAGCTACGAGCAGTACTTC. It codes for CASSLGQASYEQYF.

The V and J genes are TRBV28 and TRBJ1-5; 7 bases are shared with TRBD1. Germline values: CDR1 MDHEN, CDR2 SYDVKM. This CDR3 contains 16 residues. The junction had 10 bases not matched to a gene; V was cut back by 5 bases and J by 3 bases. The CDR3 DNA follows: TGTGCCAGCAGTGCTGCGACAGGGATGCTCAATCAGCCCCAGCATTTT. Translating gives CASSAATGMLNQPQHF. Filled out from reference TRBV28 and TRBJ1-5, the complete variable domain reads DVKVTQSSRYLVKRTGEKVFLECVQDMDHENMFWYRQDPGLGLRLIYFSYDVKMKEKGDIPEGYSVSREKKERFSLILESASTNQTSMYLCASSAATGMLNQPQHFGDGTRLSIL.

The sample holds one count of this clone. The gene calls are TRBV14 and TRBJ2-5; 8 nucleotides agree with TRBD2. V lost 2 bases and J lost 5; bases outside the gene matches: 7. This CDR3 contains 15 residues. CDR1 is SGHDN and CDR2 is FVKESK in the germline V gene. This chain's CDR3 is CASSQRSGGKETQYF. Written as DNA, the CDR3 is TGTGCCAGCAGCCAAAGGTCGGGAGGGAAGGAGACCCAGTACTTC.

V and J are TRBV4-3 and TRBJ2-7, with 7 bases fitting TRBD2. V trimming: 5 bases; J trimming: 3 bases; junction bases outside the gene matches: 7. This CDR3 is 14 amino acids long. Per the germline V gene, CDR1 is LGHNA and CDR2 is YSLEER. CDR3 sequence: CASSRDGGGYEQYF. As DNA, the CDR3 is TGCGCCAGCAGCAGGGATGGCGGGGGCTACGAGCAGTACTTC.

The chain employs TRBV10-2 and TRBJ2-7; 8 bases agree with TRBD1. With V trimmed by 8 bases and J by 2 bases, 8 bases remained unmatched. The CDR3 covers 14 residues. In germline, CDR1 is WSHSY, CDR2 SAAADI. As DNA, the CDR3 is TGCGCCAGCCTAAGGGACAGGCCAGCCTACGAGCAGTACTTC. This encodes CASLRDRPAYEQYF.

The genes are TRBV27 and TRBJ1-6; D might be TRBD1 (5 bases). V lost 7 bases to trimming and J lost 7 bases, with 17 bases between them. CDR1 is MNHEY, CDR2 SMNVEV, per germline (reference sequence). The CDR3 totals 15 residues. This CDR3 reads CASKGVGKGNSPLHF. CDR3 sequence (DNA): TGTGCCAGCAAAGGGGTCGGAAAGGGGAATTCACCCCTCCACTTT.

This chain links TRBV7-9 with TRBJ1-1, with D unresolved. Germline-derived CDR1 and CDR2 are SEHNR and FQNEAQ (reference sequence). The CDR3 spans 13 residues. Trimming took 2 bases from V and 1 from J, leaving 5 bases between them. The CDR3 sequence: CASSLQANTEAFF. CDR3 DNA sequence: TGTGCCAGCAGCTTACAAGCGAACACTGAAGCTTTCTTT.

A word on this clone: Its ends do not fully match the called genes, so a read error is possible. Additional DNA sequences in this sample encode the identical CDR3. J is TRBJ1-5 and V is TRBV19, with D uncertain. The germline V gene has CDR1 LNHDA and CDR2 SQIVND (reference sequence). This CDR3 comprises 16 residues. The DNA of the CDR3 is TGTGCCAGTAGCATAGATCCCGGGAGGGAGCGGCAGCCCCAGCATTTT. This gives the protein CASSIDPGRERQPQHF.

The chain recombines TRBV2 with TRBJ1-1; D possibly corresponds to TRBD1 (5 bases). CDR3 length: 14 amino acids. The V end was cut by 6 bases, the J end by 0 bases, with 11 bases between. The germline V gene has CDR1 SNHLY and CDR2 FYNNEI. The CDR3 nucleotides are TGTGCCAGCAGATGGACAAGCGTGAACACTGAAGCTTTCTTT. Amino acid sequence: CASRWTSVNTEAFF.

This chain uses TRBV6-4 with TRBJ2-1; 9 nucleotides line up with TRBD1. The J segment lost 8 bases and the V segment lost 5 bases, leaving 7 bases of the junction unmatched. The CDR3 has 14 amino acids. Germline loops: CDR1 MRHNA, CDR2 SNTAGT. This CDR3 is CASSKDRGKDEQFF. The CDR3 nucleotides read TGTGCCAGCAGTAAAGACAGGGGGAAGGATGAGCAGTTCTTC.

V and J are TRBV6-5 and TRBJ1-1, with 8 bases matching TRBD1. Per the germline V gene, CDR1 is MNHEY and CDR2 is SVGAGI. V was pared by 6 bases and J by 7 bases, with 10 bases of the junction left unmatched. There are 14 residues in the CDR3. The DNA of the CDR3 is TGTGCCAGCAGACTGTTGACAGGGGAGAATGAAGCTTTCTTT. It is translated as CASRLLTGENEAFF.

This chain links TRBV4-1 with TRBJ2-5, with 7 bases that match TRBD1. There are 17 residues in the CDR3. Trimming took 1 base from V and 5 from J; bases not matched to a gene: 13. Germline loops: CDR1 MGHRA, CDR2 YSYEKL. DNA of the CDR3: TGCGCCAGCAGCCAAGTCGAAGGACAGGTCAATGGGGAGACCCAGTACTTC. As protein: CASSQVEGQVNGETQYF.

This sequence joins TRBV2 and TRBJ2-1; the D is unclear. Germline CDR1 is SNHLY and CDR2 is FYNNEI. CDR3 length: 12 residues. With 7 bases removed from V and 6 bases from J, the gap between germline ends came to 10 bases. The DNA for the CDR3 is TGTGCCAGCAACGGGTTGGGCAATGAGCAGTTCTTC. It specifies CASNGLGNEQFF.

CDR3 coding DNA: TGCGCCAGCAGCCCCGTAGCCTACAATGAGCAGTTCTTC. As protein: CASSPVAYNEQFF. This chain joins TRBV5-1 and TRBJ2-1; no firm D call. Trimming took 4 bases from V and 2 from J, leaving 7 bases between them. Germline assignment: CDR1 SGHRS and CDR2 YFSETQ. CDR3 size: 13 residues.